The TCR beta chain under discussion was sequenced for a study of T cells in Graves' hyperthyroidism and ophthalmopathy. Study as a whole: Prior to any treatment, at the point of initial diagnosis, peripheral blood was collected.

The CDR3 length is 15 residues. The germline gives CDR1 MNHEY, CDR2 SMNVEV (reference sequence). V shed 3 bases and J shed 4 bases, with 15 bases lying between them. Amplified regions were TCR beta CDR3 sequences from RNA transcripts. In the first-round RT-PCR of the TCR CDR3, the HTBI primer set was used. TCRdb re-derived calls from the multiplex PCR reads in MiXCR, one entry per CDR3 protein. Seen here are about 350,000 distinct CDR3 sequences, approximately 15% observed once, and the top ten hold under 30%. This sequence was found in a woman in her twenties or thirties with Graves' hyperthyroidism. What was sequenced was blood. The chain has TRBV27 and TRBJ1-2, with D hard to call. The CDR3 nucleotides read TGTGCCAGCAGTTTCGGCCGGGGAGGAGGCTATGGCTACACCTTC. It is translated as CASSFGRGGGYGYTF.